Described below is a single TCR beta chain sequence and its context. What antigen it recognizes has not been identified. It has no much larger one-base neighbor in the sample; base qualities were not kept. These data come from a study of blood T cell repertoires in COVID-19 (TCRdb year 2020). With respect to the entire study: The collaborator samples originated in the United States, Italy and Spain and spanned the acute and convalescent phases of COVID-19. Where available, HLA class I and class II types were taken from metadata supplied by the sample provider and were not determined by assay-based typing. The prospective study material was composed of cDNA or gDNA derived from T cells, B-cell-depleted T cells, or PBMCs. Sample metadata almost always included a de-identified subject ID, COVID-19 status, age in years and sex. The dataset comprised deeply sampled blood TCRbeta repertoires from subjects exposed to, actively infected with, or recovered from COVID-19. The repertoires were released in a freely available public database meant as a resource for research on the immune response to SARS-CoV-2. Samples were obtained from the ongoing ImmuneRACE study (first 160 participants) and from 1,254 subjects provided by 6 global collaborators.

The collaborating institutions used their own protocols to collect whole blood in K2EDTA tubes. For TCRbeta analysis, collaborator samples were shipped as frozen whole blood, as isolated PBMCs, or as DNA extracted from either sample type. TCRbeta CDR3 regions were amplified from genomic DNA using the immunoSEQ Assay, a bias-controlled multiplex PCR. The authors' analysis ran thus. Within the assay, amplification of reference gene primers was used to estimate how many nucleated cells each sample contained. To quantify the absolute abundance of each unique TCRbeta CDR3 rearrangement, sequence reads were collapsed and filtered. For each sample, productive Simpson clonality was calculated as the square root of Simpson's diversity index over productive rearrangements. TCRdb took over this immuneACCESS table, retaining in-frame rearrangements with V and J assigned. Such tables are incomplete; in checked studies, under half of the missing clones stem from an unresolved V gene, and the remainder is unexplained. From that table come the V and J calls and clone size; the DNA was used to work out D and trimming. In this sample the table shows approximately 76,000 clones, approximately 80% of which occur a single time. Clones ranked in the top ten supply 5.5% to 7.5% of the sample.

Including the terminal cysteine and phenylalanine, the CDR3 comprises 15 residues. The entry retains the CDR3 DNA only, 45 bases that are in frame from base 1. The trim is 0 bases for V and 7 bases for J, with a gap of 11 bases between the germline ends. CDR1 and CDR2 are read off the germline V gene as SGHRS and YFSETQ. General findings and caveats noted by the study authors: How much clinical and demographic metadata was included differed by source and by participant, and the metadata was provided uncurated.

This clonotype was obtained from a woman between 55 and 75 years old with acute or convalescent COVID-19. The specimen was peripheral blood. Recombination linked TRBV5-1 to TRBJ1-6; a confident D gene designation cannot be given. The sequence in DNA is TGCGCCAGCAGCTTGGCCGCCGGGGAGAATTCACCCCTCCACTTT. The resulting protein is CASSLAAGENSPLHF.